This T cell receptor (beta chain) comes out of a study of blood T cell repertoires in COVID-19. Trimming left V 6 bases short and J 4 bases short, with 10 bases between. Germline CDR1 and CDR2: LNHDA and SQIVND (reference sequence). CDR3 length equals 13 residues. Assay used: immunoSEQ multiplex PCR; TCRdb lists only in-frame clones, some missing. The table shows hundreds of thousands of clones, with about nine tenths occurring only once. Categorization into cohorts depended on clinical history that participants reported. What the recovered Cohort 3 donors had was two negative PCRs, clearance, or symptom resolution.

The receptor's source is a man in his late teens or twenties who had recovered from COVID-19. The sample taken for sequencing was PBMCs or T cells enriched from blood (not recorded which). The rearrangement joins TRBV19 to TRBJ1-3; possible D gene TRBD1, 6 bases. The CDR3 reads CASSRGGGNTIYF. The CDR3 DNA sequence: TGTGCCAGTAGCAGGGGCGGAGGAAACACCATATATTTT. Variable domain in full (rest from reference TRBV19 and TRBJ1-3): DGGITQSPKYLFRKEGQNVTLSCEQNLNHDAMYWYRQDPGQGLRLIYYSQIVNDFQKGDIAEGYSVSREKKESFPLTVTSAQKNPTAFYLCASSRGGGNTIYFGEGSWLTVV.